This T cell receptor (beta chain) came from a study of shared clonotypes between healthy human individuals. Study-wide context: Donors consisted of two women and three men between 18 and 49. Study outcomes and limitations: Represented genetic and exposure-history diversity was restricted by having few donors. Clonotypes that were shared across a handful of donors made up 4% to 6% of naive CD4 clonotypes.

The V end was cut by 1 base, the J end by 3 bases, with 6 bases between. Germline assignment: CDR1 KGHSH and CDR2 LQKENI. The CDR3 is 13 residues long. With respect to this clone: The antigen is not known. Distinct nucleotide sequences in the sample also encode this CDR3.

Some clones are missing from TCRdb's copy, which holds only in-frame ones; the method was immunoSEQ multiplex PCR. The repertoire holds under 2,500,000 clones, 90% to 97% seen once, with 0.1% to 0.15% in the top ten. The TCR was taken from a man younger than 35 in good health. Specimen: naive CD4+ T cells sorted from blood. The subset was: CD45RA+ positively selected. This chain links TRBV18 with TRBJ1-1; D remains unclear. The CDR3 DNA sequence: TGTGCCAGCTCACCACAGGGTTACACTGAAGCTTTCTTT. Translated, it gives CASSPQGYTEAFF.